This T cell receptor beta chain is drawn from a study of T cell changes during pregnancy in multiple sclerosis. Libraries were prepared by immunoSEQ multiplex PCR; TCRdb keeps only in-frame clonotypes and omits some of them. The table has about 47,000 clones, almost 95% seen once. The CDR3 is 12 amino acids. CDR1 SGHAT and CDR2 FQNNGV come from the germline V gene. V was cut by 1 base and J by 13 bases, with 11 bases left in between. The chain joins TRBV11-2 to TRBJ2-1, with no clear D. The material was peripheral blood, obtained in the third trimester of pregnancy. The sequence was obtained from a female donor with multiple sclerosis, enrolled in a pregnancy study. CDR3 nucleotides: TGTGCCAGCAGCTTAGGGAGCCTGATCCAGTTCTTC. Translated, it gives CASSLGSLIQFF.